Presented here are 6 T cell receptor beta chains from one specimen sequenced in a study of T cells in Graves' hyperthyroidism and ophthalmopathy. RNA transcripts were the template for amplifying TCR beta CDR3 regions. TCR CDR3 regions were first amplified by RT-PCR with HTBI primers. In TCRdb, the multiplex PCR reads were re-called with MiXCR into one record per CDR3 protein. The sample contains roughly 550,000 distinct CDR3 sequences, roughly a sixth of which appear only once. Input material: blood. All receptors derive from a woman in her thirties with Graves' ophthalmopathy.

This clonotype occurred many times. The CDR3 region has the DNA TGTGCCAGCAGCCAAGGATGGGGATCGGGCACTGAAGCTTTCTTT. Its protein is CASSQGWGSGTEAFF. This chain uses TRBV14 with TRBJ1-1; no clear D gene. The ends were cut back, 1 base at V and 4 bases at J, with 13 bases in the middle. This CDR3 is 15 amino acids long. The germline V gene has CDR1 SGHDN and CDR2 FVKESK.

V gene TRBV7-9 combines with J gene TRBJ2-5, with 7 nucleotides matching TRBD1. This CDR3 has 15 residues. Germline CDR1 and CDR2: SEHNR and FQNEAQ (reference sequence). J gave up 6 bases and V 4 bases, and 11 bases lay outside the gene matches. CDR3 DNA: TGTGCCAGCAGCTCCCGGGACAGAGACGACCAGACCCAGTACTTC. It specifies CASSSRDRDDQTQYF. Variable domain in full (rest from reference TRBV7-9 and TRBJ2-5): DTGVSQNPRHKITKRGQNVTFRCDPISEHNRLYWYRQTLGQGPEFLTYFQNEAQLEKSRLLSDRFSAERPKGSFSTLEIQRTEQGDSAMYLCASSSRDRDDQTQYFGPGTRLLVL.

In this sample, this clonotype turned up many times. The CDR3 reads CASSTGSAKNIQYF. Written as DNA, the CDR3 is TGTGCCAGCAGTACCGGGTCCGCCAAAAACATTCAGTACTTC. The rearrangement uses TRBV28 and TRBJ2-4; D is unclear. This CDR3 has 14 residues. Germline V gene sequence: CDR1 MDHEN, CDR2 SYDVKM. V was cut by 5 bases and J by 1 base, with 9 bases left in between.

The chain links TRBV2 to TRBJ1-1, with TRBD1 as a possible D gene (5 bases). V was trimmed by 6 bases and J by 1 base, leaving 15 bases between them. CDR1 is SNHLY, CDR2 FYNNEI, per germline. This CDR3 contains 15 residues. The CDR3 coding sequence is TGTGCCAGCAGAGACCTTTCTAGGGGGAACACTGAAGCTTTCTTT. Protein sequence: CASRDLSRGNTEAFF.

This clonotype was counted many times. This chain connects TRBV28 to TRBJ2-6; 9 bases fit TRBD1. Germline trimming cut 4 bases from V and 2 bases from J; bases unmatched to any gene: 6. CDR3 length equals 17 residues. Germline CDR1 MDHEN, CDR2 SYDVKM. CDR3 amino acids: CASSSGTGMPGANVLTF. For the CDR3, the DNA is TGTGCCAGCAGTTCCGGGACAGGGATGCCTGGGGCCAACGTCCTGACTTTC.

CDR3 protein: CATSRTGSYGYTF. The DNA of the CDR3 is TGTGCCACCAGCCGGACAGGGAGCTATGGCTACACCTTC. V and J are TRBV24-1 and TRBJ1-2; 8 nucleotides agree with TRBD1. Germline values: CDR1 KGHDR, CDR2 SFDVKD. Trimming cost V 7 bases and J 4 bases; bases outside gene matches: 4. The CDR3 totals 13 residues.